The clone carrying this TCR beta chain was counted once. No antigen is known for it. This CDR3 is also generated by other DNA sequences in the sample. In germline, CDR1 is MDHEN, CDR2 SYDVKM. The CDR3 loop spans 17 amino acids. Trimming at V came to 3 bases and at J to 3 bases, leaving 6 bases not matched to a gene. Donors included only healthy HIV-negative adults lacking recent acute infections or vaccinations. Here immunoSEQ multiplex PCR was the method, and the copy in TCRdb shows in-frame clones only, minus some. The data contain fewer than 600,000 clones, around 77% of them singletons. The data originate from a study of shared clonotypes between healthy human individuals. Study results and limitations: Sequencing depth was expected to influence donor clonotype sharing.

The source is a woman in her thirties or forties in good health. Some clones in this sample may be carry-over from other donors' samples. The chain joins TRBV28 to TRBJ2-7; 15 bases line up with TRBD2. The sample consisted of PBMCs. The DNA of the CDR3 is TGTGCCAGCAGTTTGGGGACTAGCGGGAGGTTTCGCTACGAGCAGTACTTC. Translation gives CASSLGTSGRFRYEQYF.